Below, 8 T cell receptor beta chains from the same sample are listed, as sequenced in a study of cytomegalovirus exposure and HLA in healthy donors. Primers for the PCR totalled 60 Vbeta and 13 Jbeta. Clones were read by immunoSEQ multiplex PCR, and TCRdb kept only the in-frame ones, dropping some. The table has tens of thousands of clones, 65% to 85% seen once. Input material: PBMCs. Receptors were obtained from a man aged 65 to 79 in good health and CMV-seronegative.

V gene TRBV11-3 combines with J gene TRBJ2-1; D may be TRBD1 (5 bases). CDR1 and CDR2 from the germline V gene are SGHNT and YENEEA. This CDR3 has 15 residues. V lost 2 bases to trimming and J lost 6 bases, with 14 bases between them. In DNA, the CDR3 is TGTGCCAGCAGCTTACAGGGTTTATCTAGCAATGAGCAGTTCTTC. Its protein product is CASSLQGLSSNEQFF.

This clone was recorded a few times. The CDR3 reads CASSSDREKGNTIYF. The CDR3 DNA sequence: TGTGCCAGCAGCTCGGACAGGGAGAAAGGAAACACCATATATTTT. The chain joins TRBV6-6 to TRBJ1-3; 8 nucleotides align to TRBD1. CDR3 length: 15 amino acids. V shed 6 bases and J 4 bases; nucleotides not matched to a gene: 8. Germline V lookup: CDR1 MNHNY, CDR2 SVGAGI (reference sequence).

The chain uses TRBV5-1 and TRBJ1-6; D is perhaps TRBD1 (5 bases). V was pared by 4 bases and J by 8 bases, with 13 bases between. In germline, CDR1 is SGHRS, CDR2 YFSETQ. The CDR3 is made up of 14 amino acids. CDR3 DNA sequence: TGCGCCAGCAGCCCGGCGGGAGGGGATTCACCCCTCCACTTT. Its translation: CASSPAGGDSPLHF.

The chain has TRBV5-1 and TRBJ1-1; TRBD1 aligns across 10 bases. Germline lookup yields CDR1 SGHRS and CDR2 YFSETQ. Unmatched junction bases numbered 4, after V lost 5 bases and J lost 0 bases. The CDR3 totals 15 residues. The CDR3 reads CASRGQGMVNTEAFF. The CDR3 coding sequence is TGCGCCAGCAGGGGACAGGGGATGGTGAACACTGAAGCTTTCTTT. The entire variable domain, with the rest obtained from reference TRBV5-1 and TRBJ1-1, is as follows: KAGVTQTPRYLIKTRGQQVTLSCSPISGHRSVSWYQQTPGQGLQFLFEYFSETQRNKGNFPGRFSGRQFSNSRSEMNVSTLELGDSALYLCASRGQGMVNTEAFFGQGTRLTVV.

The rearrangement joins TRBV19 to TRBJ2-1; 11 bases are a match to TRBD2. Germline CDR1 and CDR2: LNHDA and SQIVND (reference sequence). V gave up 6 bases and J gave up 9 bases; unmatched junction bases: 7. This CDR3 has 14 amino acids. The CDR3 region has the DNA TGTGCCAGTAGCACTCCTGGACTAGCGGGTGAGCAGTTCTTC. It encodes CASSTPGLAGEQFF.

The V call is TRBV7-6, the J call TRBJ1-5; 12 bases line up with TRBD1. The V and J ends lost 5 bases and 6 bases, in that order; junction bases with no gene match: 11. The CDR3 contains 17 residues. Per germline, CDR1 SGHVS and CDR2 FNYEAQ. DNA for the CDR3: TGTGCCAGCAGCGCGGGGACGGGACAGGGGGCAGGTCAGCCCCAGCATTTT. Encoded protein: CASSAGTGQGAGQPQHF.

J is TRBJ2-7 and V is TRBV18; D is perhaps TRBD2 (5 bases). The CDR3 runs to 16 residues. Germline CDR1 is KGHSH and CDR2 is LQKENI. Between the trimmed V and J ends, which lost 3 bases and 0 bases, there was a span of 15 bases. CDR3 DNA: TGTGCCAGCTCACCTTCTCTGGCGGGTAGCTCCTACGAGCAGTACTTC. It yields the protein CASSPSLAGSSYEQYF. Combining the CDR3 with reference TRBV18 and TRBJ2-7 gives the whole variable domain NAGVMQNPRHLVRRRGQEARLRCSPMKGHSHVYWYRQLPEEGLKFMVYLQKENIIDESGMPKERFSAEFPKEGPSILRIQQVVRGDSAAYFCASSPSLAGSSYEQYFGPGTRLTVT.

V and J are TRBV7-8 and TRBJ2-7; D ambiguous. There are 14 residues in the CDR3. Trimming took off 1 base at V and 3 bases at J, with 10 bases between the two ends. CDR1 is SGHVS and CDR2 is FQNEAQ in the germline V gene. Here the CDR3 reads CASSLGHLGYEQYF. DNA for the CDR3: TGTGCCAGCAGCTTAGGTCACCTCGGCTACGAGCAGTACTTC.